The entry below gives a single T cell receptor (beta chain) sequence along with its context. What it binds is unknown. These data belong to a study of CD8 T cell repertoires and HIV-1 epitope variants. On the study more broadly: An approximately 11-day culture received IL-2, IL-7 and IL-15 on days 3 and 7.

V was pared by 4 bases and J by 1 base, with 1 base of the junction left unmatched. Germline CDR1 SGHNT, CDR2 YYREEE (reference sequence). The CDR3 covers 13 residues. TCRdb's copy holds only in-frame clones and misses some; the assay was immunoSEQ multiplex PCR. Of about 5,600 clones listed, about three fifths were seen once; the top ten hold less than 50%. The clonotype was recovered from a male donor with HIV. This sequence joins TRBV5-4 and TRBJ1-1; the match to TRBD1 covers 7 bases. The sequenced material came from cultured CD8+ T cells derived from PBMCs. The CDR3 loop reads CASSGQANTEAFF. In DNA form, the CDR3 reads TGTGCCAGCAGCGGACAGGCGAACACTGAAGCTTTCTTT. Filled out from reference TRBV5-4 and TRBJ1-1, the complete variable domain reads ETGVTQSPTHLIKTRGQQVTLRCSSQSGHNTVSWYQQALGQGPQFIFQYYREEENGRGNFPPRFSGLQFPNYSSELNVNALELDDSALYLCASSGQANTEAFFGQGTRLTVV.